The present T cell receptor (beta chain) was sequenced within a study of blood T cell repertoires in COVID-19. Study summary: The study drew acute and convalescent COVID-19 samples from the United States, Italy and Spain. PBMCs, B-cell-depleted T cells, or T cells were the source of the cDNA or gDNA that made up the material.

In the original processing: Cell counts per sample came from amplifying reference gene primers. Profiled with immunoSEQ multiplex PCR; TCRdb holds only in-frame clones, not every one. V and J calls and clone size are those listed in that table; D and trimming were worked out from the DNA. The sample comprises around 30,000 clones, 88% of which are singletons, and more than 13% rests with the top ten. Trimming took off 2 bases at V and 6 bases at J, with 11 bases between the two ends. CDR3 length equals 13 residues. The V gene's germline CDR1 is SEHNR and CDR2 FQNEAQ (reference sequence). J is TRBJ2-7 and V is TRBV7-9; possibly TRBD2 for D (6 bases). Sequencing was carried out using peripheral blood. This receptor was obtained from a human donor with active COVID-19. The donor label of this sample is uncertain. Here the CDR3 reads CASSLHLGGEQYF. In DNA, the CDR3 is TGTGCCAGCAGCTTACATCTCGGGGGCGAGCAGTACTTC.